This T cell receptor beta chain was documented in a study of blood T cells in healthy people across ages. The overall study: When template switching was applied, about one barcoded beta molecule was captured per two T cells.

Trimming pared 7 bases from V and 2 bases from J, leaving 18 bases between. Per the germline V gene, CDR1 is MDHEN and CDR2 is SYDVKM. The CDR3 is made up of 15 amino acids. PCR was performed a second time for about 7 to 12 cycles using a sample-barcoded 5' primer and a J-beta primer mix. One entry per CDR3 protein, called by TCRdb with MiXCR from the 5' RACE reads. The repertoire consists of around 1,000,000 distinct CDR3 sequences, with 25% occurring once and the leading ten covering about 0.69%. Ten milliliters was the volume of peripheral blood drawn from each donor. This clonotype came up a few times. This sample also belongs to another study, concerning T cells of mothers and their children. From that study: Similar thymic selection effects on TCR recombination output appear in pairs, both related and unrelated. Normalized overlap was always slightly, never significantly, higher in related than unrelated mother-child pairs.

The source material was blood. This TCR was sampled from a girl aged 2-9 years in good health. The chain couples TRBV28 to TRBJ2-7; D is possibly TRBD1 (6 bases). The CDR3 here is CASNGKETGAYEQYF. DNA for the CDR3: TGTGCCAGCAATGGGAAGGAGACAGGAGCCTACGAGCAGTACTTC.